The 26 T cell receptor beta chains below come from one sample, sequenced in a study of T-cell memory formation after mild COVID-19. TCRdb reprocessed the 5' RACE reads with MiXCR, giving one entry per CDR3 protein. The repertoire holds fewer than 350,000 distinct CDR3 sequences, with approximately 8.4% as singletons. The material sequenced was PBMCs or a T cell subset sorted from them (not recorded which). These receptors all come from a man aged 18 to 29 who had mild COVID-19 (a few samples of this study predate the infection). Cell type and time point are not known.

The chain joins TRBV4-1 to TRBJ2-2; 13 bases are shared with TRBD2. This CDR3 is built from 17 residues. Unmatched junction bases numbered 4, after V lost 2 bases and J lost 4 bases. The V gene's germline CDR1 is MGHRA and CDR2 YSYEKL. The CDR3 reads CASSQRLAGGRTGELFF. In nucleotides, the CDR3 is TGCGCCAGCAGCCAACGACTAGCGGGGGGACGCACCGGGGAGCTGTTTTTT.

The chain combines TRBV20-1 with TRBJ2-5; 14 bases agree with TRBD2. The J segment lost 5 bases and the V segment lost 5 bases, leaving 4 bases of the junction unmatched. This CDR3 contains 14 residues. Germline V gives CDR1 DFQATT, CDR2 SNEGSKA (reference sequence). The CDR3 protein is CSAGLAGGRETQYF. In DNA, the CDR3 is TGCAGTGCTGGACTAGCGGGGGGCCGCGAGACCCAGTACTTC.

The chain combines TRBV6-2 or TRBV6-3 with TRBJ2-7; tentatively, D is TRBD1 (6 bases). The CDR3 consists of 18 residues. V was cut by 0 bases and J by 7 bases, with 25 bases left in between. Germline V gene sequence: CDR1 MNHEY, CDR2 SVGEGT. The CDR3 coding sequence is TGTGCCAGCAGTTACTCACCTGACCCCGGCCTCCCTCAGGGGGAGCAGTACTTC. Protein product: CASSYSPDPGLPQGEQYF.

There are many counts of this clonotype. The V and J genes are TRBV7-6 and TRBJ2-1; D may be TRBD1 or TRBD2 (5 bases each). This CDR3 region has 13 residues. Germline CDR1 SGHVS, CDR2 FNYEAQ. The V gene lost 6 bases and the J gene lost 5 bases, with 11 bases spanning the gap. CDR3 sequence: CASRGDGDNEQFF. The CDR3 DNA follows: TGTGCCAGCAGGGGGGACGGGGACAATGAGCAGTTCTTC.

This clonotype was observed a handful of times. The chain uses TRBV20-1 and TRBJ2-1, with a tentative D call TRBD2 (5 bases). This CDR3 contains 13 residues. Germline V lookup: CDR1 DFQATT, CDR2 SNEGSKA (reference sequence). V lost 3 bases and J lost 8, with 14 bases in between. For the CDR3, the DNA is TGCAGTGCTAGGCAGCTAGGAGGCGATGAGCAGTTCTTC. Protein sequence: CSARQLGGDEQFF.

This clonotype has only a few counts. The gene calls are TRBV20-1 and TRBJ2-3; D remains ambiguous. V was clipped by 4 bases and J by 4 bases, with 12 bases between them. Germline V gene data show CDR1 as DFQATT and CDR2 as SNEGSKA (reference sequence). This CDR3 region has 13 residues. Here the CDR3 reads CSAKSSKPDTQYF. In nucleotides, the CDR3 is TGCAGTGCTAAAAGTAGTAAACCAGATACGCAGTATTTT.

There are a few counts of this clonotype. V and J are TRBV7-8 and TRBJ2-7; 8 bases fit TRBD1. V lost 1 base and J lost 3; bases outside the gene matches: 8. This CDR3 has 16 residues. In germline, CDR1 is SGHVS, CDR2 FQNEAQ. CDR3 region: CASSLVGATGDYEQYF. CDR3 coding DNA: TGTGCCAGCAGCTTAGTAGGTGCGACAGGGGACTACGAGCAGTACTTC.

This clonotype was counted between two and nine times. The chain couples TRBV5-1 to TRBJ2-5, with D possibly being TRBD2 (6 bases). The V and J ends lost 2 bases and 1 base respectively, with 12 bases between them. This CDR3 is 15 amino acids long. Per germline, CDR1 SGHRS and CDR2 YFSETQ. CDR3 DNA sequence: TGCGCCAGCAGCTTTCTTGGAGGGGTCCAAGAGACCCAGTACTTC. Protein sequence: CASSFLGGVQETQYF.

This clonotype was seen a handful of times. The chain employs TRBV7-6 and TRBJ2-3; 8 bases match TRBD1. V was pared by 4 bases and J by 3 bases, with 9 bases of the junction left unmatched. The CDR3 loop spans 16 amino acids. CDR1 is SGHVS and CDR2 is FNYEAQ in the germline V gene. The CDR3 DNA sequence: TGTGCCAGCAGCTCCAGACAGGGGCGGAGTACAGATACGCAGTATTTT. Encoded protein: CASSSRQGRSTDTQYF.

The CDR3 DNA follows: TGTGCCAGCAGTTTAGGTCGTCGGAATTACTTC. Protein sequence: CASSLGRRNYF. The chain links TRBV12-3 or TRBV12-4 to TRBJ2-7; D remains ambiguous. This CDR3 is 11 amino acids long. Trimming stripped 1 base from V and 13 bases from J, with 11 bases between.

There are many counts of this clonotype. The chain joins TRBV18 to TRBJ1-6; D not certain. V was shortened by 2 bases and J by 6 bases, with 8 bases between the two germline ends. The CDR3 sequence is 14 residues long. Germline CDR1 is KGHSH and CDR2 is LQKENI. The CDR3 reads CASSPGNSNSPLHF. CDR3 DNA sequence: TGTGCCAGCTCACCAGGAAACTCTAATTCACCCCTCCACTTT.

This clonotype was detected a few times. The rearrangement links TRBV20-1 to TRBJ1-3; D unresolved. Trimming stripped 0 bases from V and 0 bases from J, with 12 bases between. Germline lookup yields CDR1 DFQATT and CDR2 SNEGSKA (reference sequence). The CDR3 totals 16 residues. Written as DNA, the CDR3 is TGCAGTGCTAGAGATAGTCGACGGTCCTCTGGAAACACCATATATTTT. Translation: CSARDSRRSSGNTIYF.

J is TRBJ2-7 and V is TRBV9; possibly TRBD1 for D (5 bases). Germline loops: CDR1 SGDLS, CDR2 YYNGEE. V lost 6 bases and J lost 2, with 18 bases in between. The CDR3 length is 15 residues. The CDR3 region has the DNA TGTGCCAGCACCCCTGGTGGGGCAGATACCTACGAGCAGTACTTC. Amino acids: CASTPGGADTYEQYF. Based on the CDR3 plus reference TRBV9 and TRBJ2-7, the full variable domain is DSGVTQTPKHLITATGQRVTLRCSPRSGDLSVYWYQQSLDQGLQFLIQYYNGEERAKGNILERFSAQQFPDLHSELNLSSLELGDSALYFCASTPGGADTYEQYFGPGTRLTVT.

V usage is TRBV7-8 and J usage is TRBJ2-5, with TRBD2 identical over 9 bases. The trim removed 6 bases at V and 5 bases at J, leaving 7 bases unmatched. The germline V gene encodes CDR1 SGHVS and CDR2 FQNEAQ. The CDR3 spans 14 residues. The DNA for the CDR3 is TGTGCCAGCAGACCGCGGGAGGGTGGGGAGACCCAGTACTTC. This gives the protein CASRPREGGETQYF. The full variable domain, completed using reference TRBV7-8 and TRBJ2-5, is GAGVSQSPRYKVAKRGQDVALRCDPISGHVSLFWYQQALGQGPEFLTYFQNEAQLDKSGLPSDRFFAERPEGSVSTLKIQRTQQEDSAVYLCASRPREGGETQYFGPGTRLLVL.

This clonotype was counted between two and nine times. J is TRBJ2-7 and V is TRBV9; 7 nucleotides agree with TRBD2. The ends lost 4 bases at V and 4 bases at J; junction bases unmatched: 8. Germline V gene lookup returns CDR1 SGDLS and CDR2 YYNGEE. The CDR3 runs to 14 residues. The CDR3, as DNA: TGTGCCAGCAGCTTAACCGGGACTACTTACGAGCAGTACTTC. Its translation: CASSLTGTTYEQYF.

CDR3 residues: CASSESWTNTEAFF. Here the CDR3 DNA reads TGTGCCAGCAGTGAATCTTGGACCAACACTGAAGCTTTCTTT. V gene TRBV6-1 combines with J gene TRBJ1-1; no clear D. This CDR3 is 14 amino acids long. Trimming pared 2 bases from V and 2 bases from J, leaving 9 bases between. In germline, CDR1 is MNHNS, CDR2 SASEGT.

This clonotype was counted many times. The chain uses TRBV7-2 and TRBJ1-2, with D possibly TRBD1 on 6 matching bases. CDR1 is SGHTA and CDR2 is FQGNSA in the germline V gene. Trimming pared 5 bases from V and 5 bases from J, leaving 15 bases between. CDR3 length equals 14 residues. DNA for the CDR3: TGTGCCAGCAGCCCAGGGACAATCGGGTATGGCTACACCTTC. Protein product: CASSPGTIGYGYTF.

This clonotype was seen repeatedly, ten times or more. The chain joins TRBV5-1 to TRBJ2-3; D is ambiguous. The CDR3 sequence is 13 residues long. Germline-derived CDR1 and CDR2 are SGHRS and YFSETQ. The V and J ends lost 0 bases and 2 bases respectively, with 4 bases between them. The CDR3 coding sequence is TGCGCCAGCAGCTTGGGGGACACAGATACGCAGTATTTT. As protein: CASSLGDTDTQYF.

DNA for the CDR3: TGTGCCAGCTCCCGACCGCGTGGAAAACTGTTTTTT. Translating it yields CASSRPRGKLFF. This rearrangement joins TRBV14 to TRBJ1-4; D uncertain. CDR1 is SGHDN, CDR2 FVKESK, per germline. This CDR3 region has 12 residues. V gave up 8 bases and J gave up 10 bases, with 14 bases separating them.

This clonotype was counted a few times. For the CDR3, the DNA is TGCGCCAGCAGCCAGTTACAGGGAACCTACGAGCAGTACGTC. The encoded protein is CASSQLQGTYEQYV. V gene TRBV4-1 combines with J gene TRBJ2-7; TRBD1 might be the D (6 bases). The CDR3 extends over 14 amino acids. V lost 3 bases to trimming and J lost 2 bases, with 11 bases between them. Germline lookup yields CDR1 MGHRA and CDR2 YSYEKL.

This clonotype was counted only a few times. J is TRBJ2-1 and V is TRBV4-1; 8 bases map to TRBD1. The CDR3 runs to 16 residues. The ends lost 1 base at V and 7 bases at J; junction bases unmatched: 9. Per germline, CDR1 MGHRA and CDR2 YSYEKL. The CDR3 protein is CASSQVVRGHMNEQFF. CDR3 sequence (DNA): TGCGCCAGCAGCCAAGTAGTCAGGGGGCATATGAATGAGCAGTTCTTC.

The rearrangement links TRBV28 to TRBJ2-6; D is possibly TRBD2 (6 bases). Germline V gives CDR1 MDHEN, CDR2 SYDVKM. Trimming stripped 7 bases from V and 4 bases from J, with 14 bases between. The CDR3 sequence is 15 residues long. The CDR3 region is CASKPPGEGANVLTF. The CDR3 DNA is TGTGCCAGCAAACCCCCGGGGGAGGGGGCCAACGTCCTGACTTTC.

This clonotype came up many times. The chain links TRBV14 to TRBJ1-1, with D possibly being TRBD1 (5 bases). Between the trimmed V and J ends, which lost 4 bases and 0 bases, there was a span of 6 bases. CDR1 SGHDN and CDR2 FVKESK come from the germline V gene. CDR3 size: 13 residues. CDR3 in amino acids: CASSRDLNTEAFF. The CDR3 DNA sequence: TGTGCCAGCAGCCGGGACCTGAACACTGAAGCTTTCTTT.

This clonotype was observed a few times. The chain employs TRBV5-5 and TRBJ2-1; a possible D gene is TRBD1 (6 bases). Trimming shortened V by 4 bases and J by 5 bases, and 13 bases separated the two germline ends. The CDR3 loop spans 14 amino acids. Germline V gene lookup returns CDR1 SGHKS and CDR2 YYEKEE (reference sequence). In nucleotides, the CDR3 is TGTGCCAGCAGCCACAGGGCTGGCGACAATGAGCAGTTCTTC. Translating it yields CASSHRAGDNEQFF. The full variable domain, completed using reference TRBV5-5 and TRBJ2-1, is DAGVTQSPTHLIKTRGQQVTLRCSPISGHKSVSWYQQVLGQGPQFIFQYYEKEERGRGNFPDRFSARQFPNYSSELNVNALLLGDSALYLCASSHRAGDNEQFFGPGTRLTVL.

The sample holds many counts of this clonotype. The J gene is TRBJ1-5, the V gene TRBV7-3; the match to TRBD1 covers 9 bases. After removal of 5 bases from V and 1 base from J, the junction contained 3 bases not matched to a gene. The germline V gene encodes CDR1 SGHTA and CDR2 FQGTGA. The CDR3 is 15 amino acids. The CDR3 coding sequence is TGTGCCAGCAGCGGACAGGGGACGAGCAATCAGCCCCAGCATTTT. It yields the protein CASSGQGTSNQPQHF.

The table lists this clonotype with many counts. The V call is TRBV10-3, the J call TRBJ1-2; D not resolved. V shed 0 bases and J shed 6 bases, with 14 bases lying between them. In germline, CDR1 is ENHRY, CDR2 SYGVKD. The CDR3 totals 15 residues. The DNA of the CDR3 is TGTGCCATCAGTGAGTCCAACAGCCGAACCCATGGCTACACCTTC. Amino acids: CAISESNSRTHGYTF.